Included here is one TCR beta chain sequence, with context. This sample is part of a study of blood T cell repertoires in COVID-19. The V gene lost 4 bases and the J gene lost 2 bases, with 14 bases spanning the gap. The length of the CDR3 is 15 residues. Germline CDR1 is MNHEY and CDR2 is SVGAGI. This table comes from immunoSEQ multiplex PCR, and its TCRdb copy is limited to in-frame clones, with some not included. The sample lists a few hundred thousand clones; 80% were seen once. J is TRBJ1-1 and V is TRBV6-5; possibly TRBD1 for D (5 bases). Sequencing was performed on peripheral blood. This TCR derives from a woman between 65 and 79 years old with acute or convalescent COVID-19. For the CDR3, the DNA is TGTGCCAGCAGTTCCCCCTGGGGGGGAAACACTGAAGCTTTCTTT. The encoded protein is CASSSPWGGNTEAFF.